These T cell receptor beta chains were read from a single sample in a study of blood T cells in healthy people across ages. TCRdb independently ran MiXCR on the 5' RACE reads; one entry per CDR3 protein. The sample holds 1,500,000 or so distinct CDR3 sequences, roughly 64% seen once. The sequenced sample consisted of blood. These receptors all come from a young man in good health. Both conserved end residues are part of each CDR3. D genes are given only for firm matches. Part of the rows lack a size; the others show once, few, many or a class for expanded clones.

CDR3nt: TGTGCCACCGGGACAGACTATGGCTACACCTTC; CDR3aa: CATGTDYGYTF; abundance: many; j_gene: TRBJ1-2; d_gene: TRBD1; v_gene: TRBV24-1
CDR3nt: TGTGCCATCAGTGAGTCGTCAGATGGCTACACCTTC; CDR3aa: CAISESSDGYTF; abundance: NA; j_gene: TRBJ1-2; d_gene: NA; v_gene: TRBV10-3
CDR3nt: TGTGCCAGCAGCTCCCCGGGGGGACAGGGAGGGTCACCCCTCCACTTT; CDR3aa: CASSSPGGQGGSPLHF; abundance: NA; j_gene: TRBJ1-6; d_gene: TRBD1; v_gene: TRBV11-2
CDR3nt: TGTGCCAGCAGCCCAAAGGAGGGTTGGCCGAATCGCCTCCACTTT; CDR3aa: CASSPKEGWPNRLHF; abundance: few; j_gene: TRBJ1-6; d_gene: NA; v_gene: TRBV9
CDR3nt: TGTGCCAGCAGTTTGAAGGAGAATCCTGGCTACACCTTC; CDR3aa: CASSLKENPGYTF; abundance: NA; j_gene: TRBJ1-2; d_gene: NA; v_gene: TRBV12-3/TRBV12-4
CDR3nt: TGCGCCAGCAGCCAAGGGACAGGGGATGTCAATCAGCCCCAGCATTTT; CDR3aa: CASSQGTGDVNQPQHF; abundance: few; j_gene: TRBJ1-5; d_gene: TRBD1; v_gene: TRBV4-3
CDR3nt: TGTGCCAGCAGTCCCCCACCCTCGTTCAATGAGCAGTTCTTC; CDR3aa: CASSPPPSFNEQFF; abundance: NA; j_gene: TRBJ2-1; d_gene: NA; v_gene: TRBV27
CDR3nt: TGCGCCAGCAGCCAAGTTGGTAGCGAGCAGTACTTC; CDR3aa: CASSQVGSEQYF; abundance: many; j_gene: TRBJ2-7; d_gene: NA; v_gene: TRBV4-1
CDR3nt: TGTGCCAGTAGTACCTTCCGTGGGACAGAAGAGACCCAGTACTTC; CDR3aa: CASSTFRGTEETQYF; abundance: NA; j_gene: TRBJ2-5; d_gene: TRBD1; v_gene: TRBV19
CDR3nt: TGTGCCATCAGTGATCTAGCGGGGGCTTTCGGGACCCAGTACTTC; CDR3aa: CAISDLAGAFGTQYF; abundance: NA; j_gene: TRBJ2-5; d_gene: TRBD2; v_gene: TRBV10-3
CDR3nt: TGTGCCAGCACCACGGACGGGAGGGCATACAATGAGCAGTTCTTC; CDR3aa: CASTTDGRAYNEQFF; abundance: few; j_gene: TRBJ2-1; d_gene: TRBD2; v_gene: TRBV27
CDR3nt: TGTGCCAGCAGTTACAACGGAGGTGAAGATACGCAGTATTTT; CDR3aa: CASSYNGGEDTQYF; abundance: NA; j_gene: TRBJ2-3; d_gene: NA; v_gene: TRBV6-2/TRBV6-3
CDR3nt: TGCAGTGCTAGAGTCAACGCCAGGGACAGGACCTACGAGCAGTACTTC; CDR3aa: CSARVNARDRTYEQYF; abundance: NA; j_gene: TRBJ2-7; d_gene: TRBD1; v_gene: TRBV20-1
CDR3nt: TGTGCCAGCAGTTATCCGGGCACCGCGACGCAGTATTTT; CDR3aa: CASSYPGTATQYF; abundance: once; j_gene: TRBJ2-3; d_gene: NA; v_gene: TRBV6-5
CDR3nt: TGTGCCAGCAGCCAAGGCTGGCTAGCGGGAGGCTACGAGCAGTACTTC; CDR3aa: CASSQGWLAGGYEQYF; abundance: NA; j_gene: TRBJ2-7; d_gene: TRBD2; v_gene: TRBV3-1
CDR3nt: TGTGCCAGCAGCCAAGAACTAGCGGGAGCGCGAGATACGCAGTATTTT; CDR3aa: CASSQELAGARDTQYF; abundance: NA; j_gene: TRBJ2-3; d_gene: TRBD2; v_gene: TRBV3-1
CDR3nt: TGTGCCAGCAGTGTCAGGGGGGTGGAGCAGCCCCAGCATTTT; CDR3aa: CASSVRGVEQPQHF; abundance: NA; j_gene: TRBJ1-5; d_gene: TRBD1; v_gene: TRBV6-6
CDR3nt: TGCAGCGCATTGGGGGCGGGAGGGACCCAGTACTTC; CDR3aa: CSALGAGGTQYF; abundance: NA; j_gene: TRBJ2-5; d_gene: TRBD2; v_gene: TRBV20-1
CDR3nt: TGTGCCAGCAGAAAAAATGTGGGGGGGCATCAATGGGAGCAGTTCTTC; CDR3aa: CASRKNVGGHQWEQFF; abundance: NA; j_gene: TRBJ2-1; d_gene: NA; v_gene: TRBV12-3/TRBV12-4
CDR3nt: TGTGCCATCAGCCCAGGAAGGTTTCAGCAGTACTTC; CDR3aa: CAISPGRFQQYF; abundance: once; j_gene: TRBJ2-7; d_gene: NA; v_gene: TRBV10-3
CDR3nt: TGTGCCAGCAGCCAAGATTCCCCAATGACGAACTATGGCTACACCTTC; CDR3aa: CASSQDSPMTNYGYTF; abundance: NA; j_gene: TRBJ1-2; d_gene: NA; v_gene: TRBV3-1
CDR3nt: TGTGCCAGCCCCGGACTAGCGGTGCACGAGCAGTACTTC; CDR3aa: CASPGLAVHEQYF; abundance: NA; j_gene: TRBJ2-7; d_gene: TRBD2; v_gene: TRBV25-1
CDR3nt: NA; CDR3aa: CASSLFLSVYNEQFF; abundance: NA; j_gene: TRBJ2-1; d_gene: NA; v_gene: TRBV27
CDR3nt: TGTGCCAGCAGTTTGGACCGCCGGTTGTACGAGCAGTACTTC; CDR3aa: CASSLDRRLYEQYF; abundance: NA; j_gene: TRBJ2-7; d_gene: NA; v_gene: TRBV12-3/TRBV12-4
CDR3nt: TGCAGTGCTAGAGATGGGGGGAACTACCGGGTTCGCAATGAGCAGTACTTC; CDR3aa: CSARDGGNYRVRNEQYF; abundance: NA; j_gene: TRBJ2-7; d_gene: NA; v_gene: TRBV20-1
CDR3nt: TGTGCCAGCAGGCCCCCGGGATTAGGGAATGAGCAGTTCTTC; CDR3aa: CASRPPGLGNEQFF; abundance: NA; j_gene: TRBJ2-1; d_gene: NA; v_gene: TRBV28
CDR3nt: TGTGCCAGCAGCCCGCCGGGACAGGGGGCGAGTACCCAGTACTTC; CDR3aa: CASSPPGQGASTQYF; abundance: few; j_gene: TRBJ2-5; d_gene: TRBD1; v_gene: TRBV7-9
CDR3nt: TGTGCCAGCAGTTACTCGCCGGGGGAGAGCACAGATACGCAGTATTTT; CDR3aa: CASSYSPGESTDTQYF; abundance: few; j_gene: TRBJ2-3; d_gene: NA; v_gene: TRBV6-2/TRBV6-3
CDR3nt: TGTGCCAGCAGGACTGTCTCTAGCGTTGAGCAGTTCTTC; CDR3aa: CASRTVSSVEQFF; abundance: NA; j_gene: TRBJ2-1; d_gene: NA; v_gene: TRBV11-2
CDR3nt: TGCAGCGTTGGTGGGGGATTCACAGATACGCAGTATTTT; CDR3aa: CSVGGGFTDTQYF; abundance: many; j_gene: TRBJ2-3; d_gene: NA; v_gene: TRBV29-1
CDR3nt: TGTGCCAGCAGCACCTCACAGGGTGAGCAGTACTTC; CDR3aa: CASSTSQGEQYF; abundance: NA; j_gene: TRBJ2-4; d_gene: NA; v_gene: TRBV11-1
CDR3nt: TGTGCCAGCAGCCAAGGCAGCGGGAGTAATCATGAGCAGTTCTTC; CDR3aa: CASSQGSGSNHEQFF; abundance: NA; j_gene: TRBJ2-1; d_gene: TRBD2; v_gene: TRBV3-1
CDR3nt: TGCAGTGCTAGAACTAACGCCCGGGGACTCGGGGATACGCAGTATTTT; CDR3aa: CSARTNARGLGDTQYF; abundance: NA; j_gene: TRBJ2-3; d_gene: NA; v_gene: TRBV20-1
CDR3nt: TGTGCCAGCAGCCTCTACGACAGTGACCCTTGGGAGCAGTACTTC; CDR3aa: CASSLYDSDPWEQYF; abundance: NA; j_gene: TRBJ2-5; d_gene: NA; v_gene: TRBV13
CDR3nt: TGCAGTGCTCCCGCCCGACAGGAAATCTATGGCTACACCTTC; CDR3aa: CSAPARQEIYGYTF; abundance: NA; j_gene: TRBJ1-2; d_gene: NA; v_gene: TRBV20-1
CDR3nt: TGTGCCAGCATGAGACTAGCGCCCCGATACGGGGATACGCAGTATTTT; CDR3aa: CASMRLAPRYGDTQYF; abundance: NA; j_gene: TRBJ2-3; d_gene: TRBD2; v_gene: TRBV2
CDR3nt: TGTGCCAGCAGTTTTTTTGGGACAGAACAAGAGACCCAGTACTTC; CDR3aa: CASSFFGTEQETQYF; abundance: few; j_gene: TRBJ2-5; d_gene: TRBD1; v_gene: TRBV27
CDR3nt: TGCGCCAGCAGCCCTCTCACGGACAGGGCCTACGAGCAGTACTTC; CDR3aa: CASSPLTDRAYEQYF; abundance: few; j_gene: TRBJ2-7; d_gene: TRBD1; v_gene: TRBV4-1
CDR3nt: TGCAGCGTTGTTCCCGGACAGGGAAACATTCAGTACTTC; CDR3aa: CSVVPGQGNIQYF; abundance: few; j_gene: TRBJ2-4; d_gene: TRBD1; v_gene: TRBV29-1
CDR3nt: TGTGCCAGCAGCCCCACACGGGGACAAGAGACCCAGTACTTC; CDR3aa: CASSPTRGQETQYF; abundance: NA; j_gene: TRBJ2-5; d_gene: NA; v_gene: TRBV7-8
CDR3nt: TGTGCCAGCAGCCAATCTTACGGAGCAGGAGATACGCAGTATTTT; CDR3aa: CASSQSYGAGDTQYF; abundance: NA; j_gene: TRBJ2-3; d_gene: NA; v_gene: TRBV7-9
CDR3nt: TGCAGTGGGACGAACCCTAGCGGGAGGGCCTCAGAGACCCAGTACTTC; CDR3aa: CSGTNPSGRASETQYF; abundance: once; j_gene: TRBJ2-5; d_gene: TRBD2; v_gene: TRBV20-1
CDR3nt: TGTGCCAGCAGCCAACAGGCGTACCAAGAGACCCAGTACTTC; CDR3aa: CASSQQAYQETQYF; abundance: few; j_gene: TRBJ2-5; d_gene: NA; v_gene: TRBV3-1
CDR3nt: TGTGCCAGCAGTGTCTGGGCGCGGAACAACACAGATACGCAGTATTTT; CDR3aa: CASSVWARNNTDTQYF; abundance: NA; j_gene: TRBJ2-3; d_gene: NA; v_gene: TRBV2
CDR3nt: TGTGCCAGCAGTTACTCGGCAGGTGCCGGGGCCAACGTCCTGACTTTC; CDR3aa: CASSYSAGAGANVLTF; abundance: once; j_gene: TRBJ2-6; d_gene: NA; v_gene: TRBV6-5
CDR3nt: TGCGCCAGCAGCCATTCCGCGGGGGGACAAGAGACCCAGTACTTC; CDR3aa: CASSHSAGGQETQYF; abundance: few; j_gene: TRBJ2-5; d_gene: TRBD2; v_gene: TRBV4-3
CDR3nt: TGTGCCAGCAGCCAAGCGGACAGGGCCCGAGGTGGCTACACCTTC; CDR3aa: CASSQADRARGGYTF; abundance: NA; j_gene: TRBJ1-2; d_gene: TRBD1; v_gene: TRBV3-1
CDR3nt: TGCAGTGCTACGGAGAGCCCTTACAATGAGCAGTTCTTC; CDR3aa: CSATESPYNEQFF; abundance: few; j_gene: TRBJ2-1; d_gene: NA; v_gene: TRBV20-1
CDR3nt: TGCGCCAGCAGATCCGGGACAGGGTACTATGGCTACACCTTC; CDR3aa: CASRSGTGYYGYTF; abundance: few; j_gene: TRBJ1-2; d_gene: TRBD1; v_gene: TRBV5-1
CDR3nt: TGTGCCAGCAGCTCCTCCCCAGCGGGGTTCACAGATACGCAGTATTTT; CDR3aa: CASSSSPAGFTDTQYF; abundance: NA; j_gene: TRBJ2-3; d_gene: TRBD2; v_gene: TRBV6-2/TRBV6-3
CDR3nt: TGCAGCGTCCGGGACAGGGGGAACTATGGCTACACCTTC; CDR3aa: CSVRDRGNYGYTF; abundance: NA; j_gene: TRBJ1-2; d_gene: TRBD1; v_gene: TRBV29-1
CDR3nt: TGTGCCAGCAGTTTGGTGCAGGGAGTAGAGAACACTGAAGCTTTCTTT; CDR3aa: CASSLVQGVENTEAFF; abundance: NA; j_gene: TRBJ1-1; d_gene: NA; v_gene: TRBV28
CDR3nt: TGTGCCAGCAGTTCGCAGGGAGCGGGCACCGGGGAGCTGTTTTTT; CDR3aa: CASSSQGAGTGELFF; abundance: NA; j_gene: TRBJ2-2; d_gene: NA; v_gene: TRBV27
CDR3nt: TGCGCCAGCAGCTTGATGCTAGCGGACAATGAGCAGTTCTTC; CDR3aa: CASSLMLADNEQFF; abundance: NA; j_gene: TRBJ2-1; d_gene: TRBD2; v_gene: TRBV5-1
CDR3nt: TGCGCCAGCAGCTCCAGGGGGCCAATAGAGACCCAGTACTTC; CDR3aa: CASSSRGPIETQYF; abundance: NA; j_gene: TRBJ2-5; d_gene: TRBD1; v_gene: TRBV5-1
CDR3nt: TGCAGTGCTAGAGATAGGGGACTAGCGGACATATCGCAAGAGACCCAGTACTTC; CDR3aa: CSARDRGLADISQETQYF; abundance: NA; j_gene: TRBJ2-5; d_gene: TRBD2; v_gene: TRBV20-1
CDR3nt: TGTGCCACCAACCCACAGGGCTACACTGAAGCTTTCTTT; CDR3aa: CATNPQGYTEAFF; abundance: few; j_gene: TRBJ1-1; d_gene: NA; v_gene: TRBV24-1
CDR3nt: TGCGTCAGCAGTCAGGGGGTGGTGGAGACCCAGTACTTC; CDR3aa: CVSSQGVVETQYF; abundance: few; j_gene: TRBJ2-5; d_gene: TRBD1; v_gene: TRBV4-1
CDR3nt: TGCAGTGCTAGAGAGGGAGGAAACATTCAGTACTTC; CDR3aa: CSAREGGNIQYF; abundance: NA; j_gene: TRBJ2-4; d_gene: NA; v_gene: TRBV20-1